A selection of T cell receptor beta chains follows, all from one sample in a study of CD8 T cells in Susac syndrome. TCRdb processed the immunoSEQ multiplex PCR reads anew with MiXCR; each CDR3 protein has one entry. The sample has over 70,000 distinct CDR3 sequences, 95% to 97% seen once. Sample: CD8+ T cells from PBMCs. These receptors all come from a human donor with Susac syndrome. The CDR3 runs from the conserved cysteine through the conserved F or W. Fields, in order: CDR3 length, V gene, CDR3 protein.

cdr3_length: 12; v_call: TRBV20-1; cdr3_aa: CSASSTQYEQYF
cdr3_length: 12; v_call: TRBV25-1; cdr3_aa: CASSNRAYEQYF
cdr3_length: 19; v_call: TRBV11-2; cdr3_aa: CASSPKSLAGDIRTARQYF
cdr3_length: 15; v_call: TRBV6-2/TRBV6-3; cdr3_aa: CASSYSGHLNTEAFF
cdr3_length: 15; v_call: TRBV7-3; cdr3_aa: CASSPPGTGNTEAFF
cdr3_length: 14; v_call: TRBV9; cdr3_aa: CASSTRQVNTEAFF
cdr3_length: 11; v_call: TRBV7-9; cdr3_aa: CASSVLGELFF
cdr3_length: 13; v_call: TRBV20-1; cdr3_aa: CSARDLQGRGYTF
cdr3_length: 12; v_call: TRBV12-3/TRBV12-4; cdr3_aa: CASSGDSYEQYF
cdr3_length: 13; v_call: TRBV19; cdr3_aa: CASMTSARDTQYF
cdr3_length: 15; v_call: TRBV6-5; cdr3_aa: CASTTLVRSGNTIYF
cdr3_length: 16; v_call: TRBV5-1; cdr3_aa: CASSVQGRSPNSPLHF
cdr3_length: 15; v_call: TRBV20-1; cdr3_aa: CSARDRRGLPYEQYF
cdr3_length: 17; v_call: TRBV9; cdr3_aa: CASSPAAGGPNTGELFF
cdr3_length: 15; v_call: TRBV29-1; cdr3_aa: CSVEGGRENTGELFF
cdr3_length: 14; v_call: TRBV20-1; cdr3_aa: CSAPLRGAGETQYF
cdr3_length: 16; v_call: TRBV9; cdr3_aa: CASSAMGAGGRNEQFF